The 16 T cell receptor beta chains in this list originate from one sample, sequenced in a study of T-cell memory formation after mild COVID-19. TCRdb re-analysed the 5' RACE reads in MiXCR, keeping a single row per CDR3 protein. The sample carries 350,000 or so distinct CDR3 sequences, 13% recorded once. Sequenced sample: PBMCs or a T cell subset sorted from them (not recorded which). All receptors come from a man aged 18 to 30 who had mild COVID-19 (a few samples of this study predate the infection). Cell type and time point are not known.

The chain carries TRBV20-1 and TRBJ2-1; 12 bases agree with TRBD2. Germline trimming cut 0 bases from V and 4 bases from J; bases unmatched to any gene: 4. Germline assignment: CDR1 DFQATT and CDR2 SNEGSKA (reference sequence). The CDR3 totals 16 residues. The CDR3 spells CSARDPSGGEYNEQFF. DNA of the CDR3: TGCAGTGCTAGAGATCCTAGCGGGGGGGAGTACAATGAGCAGTTCTTC.

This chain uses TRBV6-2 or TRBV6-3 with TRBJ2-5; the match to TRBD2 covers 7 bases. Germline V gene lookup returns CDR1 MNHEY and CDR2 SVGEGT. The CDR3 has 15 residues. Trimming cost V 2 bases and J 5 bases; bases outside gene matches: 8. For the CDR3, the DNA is TGTGCCAGCAGTTACCCGGGGGGAAGAATGGAGACCCAGTACTTC. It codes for CASSYPGGRMETQYF.

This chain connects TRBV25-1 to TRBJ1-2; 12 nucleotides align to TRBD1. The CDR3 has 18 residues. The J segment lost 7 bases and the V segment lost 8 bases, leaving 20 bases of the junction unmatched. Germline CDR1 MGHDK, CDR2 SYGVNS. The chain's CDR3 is CASSPAPGQGALVGGYTF. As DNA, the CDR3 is TGTGCCAGCTCGCCTGCACCGGGACAGGGGGCCCTAGTCGGTGGCTACACCTTC.

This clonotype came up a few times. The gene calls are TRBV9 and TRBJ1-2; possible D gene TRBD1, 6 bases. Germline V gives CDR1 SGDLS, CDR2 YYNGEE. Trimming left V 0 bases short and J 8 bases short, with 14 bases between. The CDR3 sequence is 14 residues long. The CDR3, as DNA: TGTGCCAGCAGCGTAGACTCCGGGGGCTTAGGCTACACCTTC. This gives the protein CASSVDSGGLGYTF.

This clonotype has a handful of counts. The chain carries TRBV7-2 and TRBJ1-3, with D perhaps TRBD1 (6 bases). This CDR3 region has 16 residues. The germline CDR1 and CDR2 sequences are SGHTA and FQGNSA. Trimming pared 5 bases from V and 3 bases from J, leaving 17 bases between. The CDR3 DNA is TGTGCCAGCAGCCCGGATCAGGGGTATTTTGGAAACACCATATATTTT. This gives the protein CASSPDQGYFGNTIYF.

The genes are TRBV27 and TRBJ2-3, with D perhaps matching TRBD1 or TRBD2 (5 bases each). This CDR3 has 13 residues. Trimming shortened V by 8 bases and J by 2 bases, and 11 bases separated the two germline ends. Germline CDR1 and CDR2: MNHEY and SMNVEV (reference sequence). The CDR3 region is CASRGRFTDTQYF. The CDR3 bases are TGTGCCAGCCGGGGACGTTTCACAGATACGCAGTATTTT.

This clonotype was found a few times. The CDR3 DNA is TGCAGTGCTAGCCGTCAGGTTAATGAAAAACTGTTTTTT. Its translation is CSASRQVNEKLFF. V and J are TRBV20-1 and TRBJ1-4; D is unresolved. In germline, CDR1 is DFQATT, CDR2 SNEGSKA (reference sequence). The CDR3 loop spans 13 amino acids. Trimming removed 3 bases from V and 4 bases from J, with 9 bases in between.

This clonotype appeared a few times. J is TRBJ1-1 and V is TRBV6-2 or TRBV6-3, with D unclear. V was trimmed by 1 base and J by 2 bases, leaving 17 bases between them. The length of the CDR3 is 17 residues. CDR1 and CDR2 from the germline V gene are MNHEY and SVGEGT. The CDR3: CASSYYIPFGGNTEAFF. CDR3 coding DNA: TGTGCCAGCAGTTACTACATCCCTTTTGGCGGTAACACTGAAGCTTTCTTT.

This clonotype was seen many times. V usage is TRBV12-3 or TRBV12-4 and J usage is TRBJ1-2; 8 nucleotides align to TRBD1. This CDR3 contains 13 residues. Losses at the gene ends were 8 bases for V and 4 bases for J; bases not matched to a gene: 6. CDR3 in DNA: TGTGCCAGCTCGAGCGACAGGGGCTATGGCTACACCTTC. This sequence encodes CASSSDRGYGYTF.

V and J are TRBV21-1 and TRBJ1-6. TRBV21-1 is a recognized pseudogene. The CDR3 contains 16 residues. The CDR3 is CASSKPQGSYNSPLHF. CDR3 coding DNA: TGTGCCAGCAGCAAACCGCAGGGCTCCTATAATTCACCCCTCCACTTT.

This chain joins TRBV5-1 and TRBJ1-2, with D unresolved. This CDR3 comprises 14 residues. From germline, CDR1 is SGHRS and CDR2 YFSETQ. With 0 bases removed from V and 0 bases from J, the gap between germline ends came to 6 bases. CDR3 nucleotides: TGCGCCAGCAGCTTGGGTGGAGCTAACTATGGCTACACCTTC. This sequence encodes CASSLGGANYGYTF.

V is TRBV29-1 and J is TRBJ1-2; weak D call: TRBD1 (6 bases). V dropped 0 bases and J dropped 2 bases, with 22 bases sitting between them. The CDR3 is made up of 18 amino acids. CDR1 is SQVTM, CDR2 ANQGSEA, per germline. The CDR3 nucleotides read TGCAGCGTTGAAGATCGAGAGGGACAAGGCATCAGGAACTATGGCTACACCTTC. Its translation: CSVEDREGQGIRNYGYTF.

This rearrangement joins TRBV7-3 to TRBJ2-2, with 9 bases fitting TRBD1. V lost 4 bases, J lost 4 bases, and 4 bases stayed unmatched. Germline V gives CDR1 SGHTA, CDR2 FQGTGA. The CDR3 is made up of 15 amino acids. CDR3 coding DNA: TGTGCCAGCAGCTCTACAGGGGGCGGCACCGGGGAGCTGTTTTTT. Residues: CASSSTGGGTGELFF.

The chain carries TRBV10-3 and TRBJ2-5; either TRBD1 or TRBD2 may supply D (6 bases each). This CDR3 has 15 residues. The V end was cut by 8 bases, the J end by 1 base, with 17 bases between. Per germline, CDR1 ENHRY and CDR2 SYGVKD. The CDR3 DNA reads TGTGCCATCGGGGGGACCGGACAGCTCCAAGAGACCCAGTACTTC. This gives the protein CAIGGTGQLQETQYF.

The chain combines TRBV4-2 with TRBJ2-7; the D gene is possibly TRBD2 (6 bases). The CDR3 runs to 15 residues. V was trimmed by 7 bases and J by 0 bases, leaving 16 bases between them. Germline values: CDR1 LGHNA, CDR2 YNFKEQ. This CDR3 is CASTRGTASSYEQYF. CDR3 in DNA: TGTGCCAGCACCCGGGGGACTGCGAGCTCCTACGAGCAGTACTTC.

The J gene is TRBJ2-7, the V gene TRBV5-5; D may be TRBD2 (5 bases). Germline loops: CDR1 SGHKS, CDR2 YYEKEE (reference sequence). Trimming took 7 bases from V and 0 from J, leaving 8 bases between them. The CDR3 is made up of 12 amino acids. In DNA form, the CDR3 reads TGTGCCAGCGCGAGGGACTCCTACGAGCAGTACTTC. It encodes CASARDSYEQYF.